This TCR beta chain was observed in a study of blood T cell repertoires in COVID-19. Study overall: Sites in the United States, Italy and Spain provided acute and convalescent COVID-19 samples. T cells, B-cell-depleted T cells, or PBMCs supplied cDNA or gDNA.

Authors' data handling: Counts of nucleated cells, estimated from reference gene primer amplification, were obtained. The method was immunoSEQ multiplex PCR; TCRdb's version includes in-frame clones alone and lacks a portion of them. V and J calls plus clone size are reproduced from that table; the DNA served to infer D and trimming. The table records over 90,000 clones, about 87% of them present only once. The germline CDR1 and CDR2 sequences are KGHDR and SFDVKD. J lost 1 base, V lost 6 bases, and 7 bases had no gene match. The CDR3 is 15 amino acids. The sample consisted of peripheral blood. The chain uses TRBV24-1 and TRBJ2-5; TRBD1 aligns across 7 bases. The clonotype originates from a middle-aged man with active or convalescent COVID-19. DNA for the CDR3: TGTGCCACCAGTAACTCACAGGGGACCCAAGAGACCCAGTACTTC. Translation: CATSNSQGTQETQYF.